This TCR beta chain was profiled in a study of cytomegalovirus exposure and HLA in healthy donors. Study information: Earlier sequencing of 150 million to 200 million T cells yielded around 100 million unique TCR beta sequences. General observations from the study: The study reported that TCR beta sequences accurately predicted HLA-A and HLA-B alleles in most subjects. Trimming of TCR beta V- and J-genes showed a link, identified in a later analysis, to a missense DCLRE1C variant.

The primer mix had 60 Vbeta and 13 Jbeta primers. Data came from immunoSEQ multiplex PCR; TCRdb stores just in-frame clones and leaves some out. This sample has approximately 130,000 clones, with over 70% found just once. With regard to this clone: Its antigen remains unidentified.

The V gene end was trimmed by 0 bases and the J gene end by 5 bases; junction bases not matched to a gene: 9. From germline, CDR1 is SGHRS and CDR2 YFSETQ. This CDR3 comprises 17 residues. V and J are TRBV5-1 and TRBJ2-5; 11 bases agree with TRBD2. The specimen was PBMCs. This TCR was sampled from a woman aged 40 to 50 in good health and CMV-seronegative. The DNA of the CDR3 is TGCGCCAGCAGCTTGGCCCGGCTAGCGGGGGGCAGGGAGACCCAGTACTTC. It is translated as CASSLARLAGGRETQYF.